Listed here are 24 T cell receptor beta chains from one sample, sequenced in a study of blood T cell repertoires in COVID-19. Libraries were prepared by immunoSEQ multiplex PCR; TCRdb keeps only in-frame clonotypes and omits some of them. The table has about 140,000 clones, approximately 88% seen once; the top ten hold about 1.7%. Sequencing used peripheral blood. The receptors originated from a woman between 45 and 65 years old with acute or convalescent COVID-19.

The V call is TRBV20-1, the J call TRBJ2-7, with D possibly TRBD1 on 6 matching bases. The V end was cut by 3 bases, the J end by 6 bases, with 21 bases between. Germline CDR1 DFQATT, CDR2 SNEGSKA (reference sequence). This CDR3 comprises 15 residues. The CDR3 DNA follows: TGCAGTGCTAGTAAACAGACAGAGGGGGAAACCGAGCAGTACTTC. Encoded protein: CSASKQTEGETEQYF.

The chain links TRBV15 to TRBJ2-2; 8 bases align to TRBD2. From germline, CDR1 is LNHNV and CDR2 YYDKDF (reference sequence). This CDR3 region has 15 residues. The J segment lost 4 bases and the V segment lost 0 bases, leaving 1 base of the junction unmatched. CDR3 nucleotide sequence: TGTGCCACCAGCAGAGATCGGGGGGGCACCGGGGAGCTGTTTTTT. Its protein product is CATSRDRGGTGELFF. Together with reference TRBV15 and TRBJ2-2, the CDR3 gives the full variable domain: DAMVIQNPRYQVTQFGKPVTLSCSQTLNHNVMYWYQQKSSQAPKLLFHYYDKDFNNEADTPDNFQSRRPNTSFCFLDIRSPGLGDTAMYLCATSRDRGGTGELFFGEGSRLTVL.

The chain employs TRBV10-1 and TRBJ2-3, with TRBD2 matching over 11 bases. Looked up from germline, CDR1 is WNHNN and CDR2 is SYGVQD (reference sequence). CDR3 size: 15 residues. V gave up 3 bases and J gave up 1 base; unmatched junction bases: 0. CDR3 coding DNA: TGCGCCAGCAGTGAACTAGCGGGGGGCACAGATACGCAGTATTTT. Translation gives CASSELAGGTDTQYF.

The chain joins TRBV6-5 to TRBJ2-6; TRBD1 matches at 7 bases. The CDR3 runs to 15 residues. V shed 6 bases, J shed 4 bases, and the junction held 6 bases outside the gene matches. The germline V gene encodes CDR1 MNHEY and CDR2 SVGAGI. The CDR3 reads CASRQTGTGANVLTF. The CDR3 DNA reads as TGTGCCAGCAGACAGACAGGGACCGGGGCCAACGTCCTGACTTTC.

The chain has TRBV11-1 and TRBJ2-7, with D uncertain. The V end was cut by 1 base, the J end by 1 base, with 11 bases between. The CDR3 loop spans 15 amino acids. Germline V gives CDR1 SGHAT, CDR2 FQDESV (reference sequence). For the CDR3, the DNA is TGTGCCAGCAGCTTAGAGATTGGAGAATCCTACGAGCAGTACTTC. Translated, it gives CASSLEIGESYEQYF.

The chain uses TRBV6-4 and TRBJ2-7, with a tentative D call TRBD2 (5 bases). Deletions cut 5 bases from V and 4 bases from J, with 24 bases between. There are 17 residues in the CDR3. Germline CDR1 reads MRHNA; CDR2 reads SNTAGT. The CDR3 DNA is TGTGCCAGCAGTACTGAGATTGGACTCGAGCGACCTTACGAGCAGTACTTC. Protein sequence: CASSTEIGLERPYEQYF.

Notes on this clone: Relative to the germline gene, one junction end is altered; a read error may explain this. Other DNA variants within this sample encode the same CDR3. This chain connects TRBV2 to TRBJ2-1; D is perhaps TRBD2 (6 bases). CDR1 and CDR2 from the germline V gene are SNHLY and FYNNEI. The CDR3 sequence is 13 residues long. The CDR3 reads CASSGGIHNEQFF. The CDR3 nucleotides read TGTGCCAGCAGCGGCGGGATTCACAATGAGCAATTCTTC.

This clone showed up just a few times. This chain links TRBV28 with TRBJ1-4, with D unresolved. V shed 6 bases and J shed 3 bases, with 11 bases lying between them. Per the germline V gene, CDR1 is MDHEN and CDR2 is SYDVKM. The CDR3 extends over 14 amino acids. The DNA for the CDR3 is TGTGCCAGCAGACCTTCCACAGCTAATGAAAAACTGTTTTTT. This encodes CASRPSTANEKLFF.

The CDR3, as DNA: TGTGCCAGCAGTTCTGGGACAGAACCCTATGGCTACACCTTC. Encoded protein: CASSSGTEPYGYTF. The V call is TRBV28, the J call TRBJ1-2; the match to TRBD1 covers 7 bases. The J segment lost 4 bases and the V segment lost 4 bases, leaving 6 bases of the junction unmatched. The CDR3 is 14 residues long. Germline CDR1 reads MDHEN; CDR2 reads SYDVKM.

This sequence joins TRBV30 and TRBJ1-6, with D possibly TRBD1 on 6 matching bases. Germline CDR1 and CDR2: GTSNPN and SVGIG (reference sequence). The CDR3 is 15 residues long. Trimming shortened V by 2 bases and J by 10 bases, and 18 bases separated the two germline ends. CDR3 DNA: TGTGCCTGGAGTTCCCCCGACAGGAGGCCATCACCCCTCCACTTT. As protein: CAWSSPDRRPSPLHF.

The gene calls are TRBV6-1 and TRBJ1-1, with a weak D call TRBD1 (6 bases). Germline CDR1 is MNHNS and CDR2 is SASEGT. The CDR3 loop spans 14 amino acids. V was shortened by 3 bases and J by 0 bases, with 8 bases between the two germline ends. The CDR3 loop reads CASSETGMNTEAFF. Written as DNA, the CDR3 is TGTGCCAGCAGTGAGACAGGAATGAACACTGAAGCTTTCTTT.

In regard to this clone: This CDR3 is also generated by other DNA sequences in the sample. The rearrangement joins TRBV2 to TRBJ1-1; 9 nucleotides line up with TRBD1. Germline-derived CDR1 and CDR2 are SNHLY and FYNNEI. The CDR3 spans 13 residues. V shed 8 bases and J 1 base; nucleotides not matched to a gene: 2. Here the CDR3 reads CASSGQGNTEAFF. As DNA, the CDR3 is TGTGCCAGCTCGGGACAGGGGAACACTGAAGCTTTCTTT.

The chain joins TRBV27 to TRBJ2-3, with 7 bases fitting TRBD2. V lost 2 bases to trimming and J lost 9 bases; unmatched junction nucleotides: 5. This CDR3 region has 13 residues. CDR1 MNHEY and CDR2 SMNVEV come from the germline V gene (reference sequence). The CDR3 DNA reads TGTGCCAGCAGTTTAGTTCTGGGGGGGACGCAGTATTTT. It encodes CASSLVLGGTQYF.

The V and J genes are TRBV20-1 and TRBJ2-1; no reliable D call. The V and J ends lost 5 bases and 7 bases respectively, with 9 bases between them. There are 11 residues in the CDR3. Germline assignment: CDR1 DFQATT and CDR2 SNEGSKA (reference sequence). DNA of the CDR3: TGCAGTGCTGGTTACGGGAATGAGCAGTTCTTC. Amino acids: CSAGYGNEQFF.

CDR3 protein: CASSPGTGNHEQYF. CDR3 nucleotides: TGCGCCAGCAGCCCTGGGACAGGGAATCACGAGCAGTACTTC. V gene TRBV5-1 combines with J gene TRBJ2-7, with 9 bases that match TRBD1. V trimming: 4 bases; J trimming: 5 bases; junction bases outside the gene matches: 7. Per germline, CDR1 SGHRS and CDR2 YFSETQ. The CDR3 extends over 14 amino acids.

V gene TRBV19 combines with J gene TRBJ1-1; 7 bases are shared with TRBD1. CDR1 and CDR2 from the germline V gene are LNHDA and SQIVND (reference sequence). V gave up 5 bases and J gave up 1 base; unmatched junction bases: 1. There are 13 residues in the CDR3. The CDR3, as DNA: TGTGCCAGTAGTCGGACAGGGAACACTGAAGCTTTCTTT. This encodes CASSRTGNTEAFF.

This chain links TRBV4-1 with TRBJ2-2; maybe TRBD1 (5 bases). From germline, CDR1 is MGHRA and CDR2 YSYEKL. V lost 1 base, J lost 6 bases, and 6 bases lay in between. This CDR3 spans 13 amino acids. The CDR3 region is CASSQVGAGELFF. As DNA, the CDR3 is TGCGCCAGCAGCCAAGTAGGGGCCGGGGAGCTGTTTTTT.

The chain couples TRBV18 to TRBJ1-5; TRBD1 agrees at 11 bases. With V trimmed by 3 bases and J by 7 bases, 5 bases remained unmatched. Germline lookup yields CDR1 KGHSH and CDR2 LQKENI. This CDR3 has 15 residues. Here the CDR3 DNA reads TGTGCCAGCTCACCGGGACAGGGGGTTCACCAGCCCCAGCATTTT. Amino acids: CASSPGQGVHQPQHF.

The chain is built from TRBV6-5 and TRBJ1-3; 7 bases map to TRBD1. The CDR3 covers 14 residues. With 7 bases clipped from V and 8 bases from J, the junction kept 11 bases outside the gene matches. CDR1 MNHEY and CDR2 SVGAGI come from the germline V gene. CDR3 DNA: TGTGCCAGCACCCTTAGGACAGGTGTGGACACCATATATTTT. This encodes CASTLRTGVDTIYF.

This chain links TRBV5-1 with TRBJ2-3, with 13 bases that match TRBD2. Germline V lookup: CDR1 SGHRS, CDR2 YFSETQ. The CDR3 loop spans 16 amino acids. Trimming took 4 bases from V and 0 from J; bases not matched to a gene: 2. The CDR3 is CASSPGLAGSTDTQYF. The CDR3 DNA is TGCGCCAGCAGCCCGGGACTAGCGGGGAGCACAGATACGCAGTATTTT. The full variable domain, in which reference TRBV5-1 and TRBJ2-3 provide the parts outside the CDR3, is KAGVTQTPRYLIKTRGQQVTLSCSPISGHRSVSWYQQTPGQGLQFLFEYFSETQRNKGNFPGRFSGRQFSNSRSEMNVSTLELGDSALYLCASSPGLAGSTDTQYFGPGTRLTVL.

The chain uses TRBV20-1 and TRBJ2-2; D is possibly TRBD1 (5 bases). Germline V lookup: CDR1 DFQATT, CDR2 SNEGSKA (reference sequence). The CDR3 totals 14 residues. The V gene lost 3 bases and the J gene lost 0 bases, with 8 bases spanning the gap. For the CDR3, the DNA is TGCAGTGCTAGTAAGACAGCGAACACCGGGGAGCTGTTTTTT. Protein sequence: CSASKTANTGELFF.

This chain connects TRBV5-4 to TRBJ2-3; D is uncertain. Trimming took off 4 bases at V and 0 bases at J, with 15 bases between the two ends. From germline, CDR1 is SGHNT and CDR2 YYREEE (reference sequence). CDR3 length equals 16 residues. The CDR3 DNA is TGTGCCAGCAGCCACCCCTTTGAGGCTAGCACAGATACGCAGTATTTT. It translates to CASSHPFEASTDTQYF.

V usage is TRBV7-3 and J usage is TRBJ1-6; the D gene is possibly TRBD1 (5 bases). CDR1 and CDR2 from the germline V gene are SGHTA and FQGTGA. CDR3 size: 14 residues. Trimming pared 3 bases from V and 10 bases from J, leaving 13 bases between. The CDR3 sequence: CASSLTGVGSPLHF. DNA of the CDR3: TGTGCCAGCAGCTTGACGGGGGTTGGATCACCCCTCCACTTT.

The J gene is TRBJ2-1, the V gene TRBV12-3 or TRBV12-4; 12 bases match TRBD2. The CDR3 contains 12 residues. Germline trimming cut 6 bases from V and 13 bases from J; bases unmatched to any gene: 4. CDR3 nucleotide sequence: TGTGCCAGCAGAGGACTAGCGGGACCCCAGTTCTTC. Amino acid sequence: CASRGLAGPQFF.